A selection of T cell receptor beta chains follows, all from one sample in a study of identical twins. Each CDR3 protein is one row after TCRdb ran MiXCR on the 5' RACE reads. Here the sample spans more than 350,000 distinct CDR3 sequences, 8.5% to 10% being singletons. Sequenced material: naive T cells sorted from blood. These receptors all come from a woman aged 50 to 65 in good health. CDR3s include the opening cysteine and the closing phenylalanine or tryptophan. The D gene is left open where the match is weak. Only some rows state a clone size, as once, few, many or a class for expanded clones.

v_call: TRBV9; clone_size: few; j_call: TRBJ2-4; d_call: .; cdr3_aa: CASSVGIESRSIQYF; cdr3_nt: TGTGCCAGCAGCGTAGGTATAGAATCGAGGAGCATTCAGTACTTC
v_call: TRBV10-3; clone_size: few; j_call: TRBJ2-3; d_call: TRBD2; cdr3_aa: CAITSGSYRDTQYF; cdr3_nt: TGTGCCATCACCAGCGGGAGCTACCGAGATACGCAGTATTTT
v_call: TRBV21-1; clone_size: .; j_call: TRBJ2-7; d_call: .; cdr3_aa: CASSSDRDRGADEQYF; cdr3_nt: TGTGCCAGCAGCTCGGACCGGGACAGGGGGGCAGACGAGCAGTACTTC
v_call: TRBV5-1; clone_size: few; j_call: TRBJ2-5; d_call: TRBD2; cdr3_aa: CASSPEAGRETQYF; cdr3_nt: TGCGCCAGCAGCCCTGAAGCGGGGCGAGAGACCCAGTACTTC
v_call: TRBV20-1; clone_size: few; j_call: TRBJ2-1; d_call: TRBD2; cdr3_aa: CSARTSGNSNEQFF; cdr3_nt: TGCAGTGCTAGGACTAGCGGGAATAGCAATGAGCAGTTCTTC
v_call: TRBV3-1; clone_size: .; j_call: TRBJ2-1; d_call: TRBD2; cdr3_aa: CASSQDPTTGGRNEQFF; cdr3_nt: TGTGCCAGCAGCCAAGATCCCACAACGGGAGGAAGGAATGAGCAGTTCTTC
v_call: TRBV5-6; clone_size: many; j_call: TRBJ1-1; d_call: .; cdr3_aa: CASSLGVRKAFF; cdr3_nt: TGTGCCAGCAGCCTAGGGGTGCGGAAAGCTTTCTTT
v_call: TRBV5-1; clone_size: few; j_call: TRBJ2-5; d_call: TRBD2; cdr3_aa: CASKGRTAGAIQETQYF; cdr3_nt: TGCGCCAGCAAAGGACGCACAGCGGGAGCTATCCAAGAGACCCAGTACTTC
v_call: TRBV27; clone_size: few; j_call: TRBJ2-3; d_call: .; cdr3_aa: CASNQFGRDTQYF; cdr3_nt: TGTGCCAGCAACCAATTTGGGAGAGATACGCAGTATTTT
v_call: TRBV29-1; clone_size: many; j_call: TRBJ2-1; d_call: .; cdr3_aa: CSVVGYATGLGGEQFF; cdr3_nt: TGCAGCGTTGTGGGCTATGCAACGGGACTGGGAGGTGAGCAGTTCTTC
v_call: TRBV5-1; clone_size: few; j_call: TRBJ2-3; d_call: TRBD2; cdr3_aa: CASSSDSPSHTSGSFYSTDTQYF; cdr3_nt: TGCGCCAGCAGCTCGGACAGCCCTTCACACACTAGCGGGAGTTTCTATAGCACAGATACGCAGTATTTT
v_call: TRBV29-1; clone_size: few; j_call: TRBJ2-5; d_call: TRBD2; cdr3_aa: CSIERDGETQYF; cdr3_nt: TGCAGCATTGAGCGGGATGGGGAGACCCAGTACTTC
v_call: TRBV11-2; clone_size: .; j_call: TRBJ1-2; d_call: .; cdr3_aa: CASSLGDPYGYTF; cdr3_nt: TGTGCCAGCAGCTTGGGCGATCCCTATGGCTACACCTTC
v_call: TRBV7-3; clone_size: few; j_call: TRBJ2-3; d_call: .; cdr3_aa: CASSPNGVWADTQYF; cdr3_nt: TGTGCCAGCAGCCCCAACGGGGTATGGGCAGATACGCAGTATTTT
v_call: TRBV5-1; clone_size: many; j_call: TRBJ1-1; d_call: .; cdr3_aa: CASSLGWSRGDTEAFF; cdr3_nt: TGCGCCAGCAGCTTGGGATGGTCCAGGGGAGACACTGAAGCTTTCTTT
v_call: TRBV20-1; clone_size: .; j_call: TRBJ2-2; d_call: TRBD2; cdr3_aa: CSARPPGLRGTGELFF; cdr3_nt: TGCAGTGCTAGACCTCCGGGACTACGTGGCACCGGGGAGCTGTTTTTT
v_call: TRBV29-1; clone_size: many; j_call: TRBJ1-1; d_call: .; cdr3_aa: CGTTRGPEVAFF; cdr3_nt: TGCGGAACGACGAGGGGACCCGAGGTGGCTTTCTTT
v_call: TRBV7-8; clone_size: few; j_call: TRBJ1-5; d_call: TRBD1; cdr3_aa: CASSIDRVDQPQHF; cdr3_nt: TGTGCCAGCAGCATTGACAGGGTAGATCAGCCCCAGCATTTT
v_call: TRBV12-3/TRBV12-4; clone_size: .; j_call: TRBJ2-1; d_call: .; cdr3_aa: CASRGRPDLHEQFF; cdr3_nt: TGTGCCAGCAGAGGGCGGCCCGATCTCCATGAGCAGTTCTTC
v_call: TRBV5-1; clone_size: few; j_call: TRBJ1-4; d_call: .; cdr3_aa: CASSPRPGAPGEKLFF; cdr3_nt: TGCGCCAGCAGCCCCCGACCGGGGGCCCCAGGAGAAAAACTGTTTTTT
v_call: TRBV24-1; clone_size: few; j_call: TRBJ1-2; d_call: .; cdr3_aa: CATSLRNRVDTLEGYTF; cdr3_nt: TGTGCCACCAGTCTCCGGAACAGGGTCGATACCCTGGAGGGCTACACCTTC
v_call: TRBV4-2; clone_size: .; j_call: TRBJ1-6; d_call: .; cdr3_aa: CASSQGSKVGSLHF; cdr3_nt: TGTGCCAGCAGCCAAGGTTCCAAGGTTGGGTCCCTCCACTTT
v_call: TRBV7-9; clone_size: many; j_call: TRBJ1-2; d_call: .; cdr3_aa: CASSLYTAPKFGYTF; cdr3_nt: TGTGCCAGCAGCTTATACACAGCCCCTAAATTTGGCTACACCTTC